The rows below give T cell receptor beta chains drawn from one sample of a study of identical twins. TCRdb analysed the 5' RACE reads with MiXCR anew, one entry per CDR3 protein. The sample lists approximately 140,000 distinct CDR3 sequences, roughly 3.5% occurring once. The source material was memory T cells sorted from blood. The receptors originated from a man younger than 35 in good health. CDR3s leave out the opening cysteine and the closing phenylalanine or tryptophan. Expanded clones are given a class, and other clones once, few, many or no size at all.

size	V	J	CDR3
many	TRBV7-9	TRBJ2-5	ASSWDGQETQY
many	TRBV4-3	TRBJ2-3	ASSRKKDRFRTDTQY
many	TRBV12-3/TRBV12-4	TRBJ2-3	ASSFTPSGRSDTQY
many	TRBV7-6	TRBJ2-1	ASSLSVRGEQF
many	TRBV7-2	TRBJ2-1	ASSLRRDSNEQF
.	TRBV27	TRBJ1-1	ASSLYRNTEAF
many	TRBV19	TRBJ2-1	ASSINRAMAREQF
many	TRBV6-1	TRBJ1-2	ASSLTGQNYGYT
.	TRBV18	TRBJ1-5	ASSHTGGTLNQPQH
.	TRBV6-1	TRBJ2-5	ASSTGGLSQETQY
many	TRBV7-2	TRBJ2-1	ASSLEQGPYNEQF
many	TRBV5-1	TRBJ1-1	ASSLRPRNTEAF
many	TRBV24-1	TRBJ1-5	ATSAGGNQPQH
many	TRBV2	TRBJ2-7	ASRAGLADIYEQY
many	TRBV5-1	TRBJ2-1	ASSRQAASSYNEQF
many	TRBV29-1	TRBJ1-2	SVERGNYGYT
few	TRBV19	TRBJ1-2	ASTAGRPSSYGYT
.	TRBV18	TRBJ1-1	ASSPGTGGREAF
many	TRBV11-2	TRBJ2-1	ASSLDIGGLYNEQF
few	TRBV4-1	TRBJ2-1	ASSRLLAGEQF
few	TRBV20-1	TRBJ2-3	SARDSSQPLSTDTQY